Listed below are T cell receptor beta chains from one sample, sequenced in a study of identical twins. From the 5' RACE reads, TCRdb called clonotypes with MiXCR, one entry per CDR3 protein. The sample includes fewer than 250,000 distinct CDR3 sequences, roughly 10% of them seen just once. Sequencing input: memory (CD45RO+) T cells sorted from blood. The receptors were gathered from a woman younger than 35 in good health. Both conserved end residues are part of each CDR3. A D gene is named only where the DNA matches it firmly. Clone size, where shown, is once, few, many, or a class for clones that have expanded.

TRBV11-2	NA	TRBJ2-1	16	NA	CASSSPGIAEYNEQFF	TGTGCCAGCAGCTCCCCCGGCATAGCGGAGTACAATGAGCAGTTCTTC
TRBV6-2/TRBV6-3	NA	TRBJ1-1	14	NA	CASSYLNKNTEAFF	TGTGCCAGCAGTTACCTCAACAAAAACACTGAAGCTTTCTTT
TRBV2	NA	TRBJ2-7	15	NA	CARRQGTDAAYERYF	TGTGCCAGACGCCAGGGAACTGATGCGGCCTACGAGCGGTACTTC
TRBV12-3/TRBV12-4	many	TRBJ1-2	13	NA	CASSLSGNYGYTF	TGTGCCAGCAGTTTGTCAGGGAACTATGGCTACACCTTC
TRBV6-2/TRBV6-3	NA	TRBJ2-5	14	TRBD2	CASRDSGGKETQYF	TGTGCCAGCAGAGACTCGGGGGGGAAAGAGACCCAGTACTTC
TRBV30	NA	TRBJ2-1	13	TRBD2	CAWILATHNEQFF	TGTGCCTGGATACTAGCGACTCACAATGAGCAGTTCTTC
TRBV9	NA	TRBJ2-3	16	TRBD1	CASSVGGTGDTDTQYF	TGTGCCAGCAGCGTAGGAGGGACAGGGGACACAGATACGCAGTATTTT
TRBV2	few	TRBJ1-5	15	TRBD1	CASRERTGGNQPQHF	TGTGCCAGCAGGGAAAGGACAGGGGGCAATCAGCCCCAGCATTTT
TRBV6-1	few	TRBJ2-3	16	NA	CASSEKMAGFPDTQYF	TGTGCCAGCAGTGAAAAAATGGCAGGGTTTCCAGATACGCAGTATTTT
TRBV12-3/TRBV12-4	many	TRBJ1-1	14	NA	CASSLRQLNTEAFF	TGTGCCAGCAGTCTCCGACAGCTGAACACTGAAGCTTTCTTT
TRBV7-2	once	TRBJ1-6	16	NA	CASSPTRQGPNSPLHF	TGTGCCAGCAGCCCTACCCGGCAGGGGCCTAATTCACCCCTCCACTTT
TRBV7-2	many	TRBJ1-1	15	TRBD1	CASSFRTGRNTEAFF	TGTGCCAGCAGCTTTAGGACAGGGCGGAACACTGAAGCTTTCTTT
TRBV28	many	TRBJ1-2	16	TRBD1	CASSPGQVGKNYGYTF	TGTGCCAGCAGTCCCGGACAGGTCGGGAAAAACTATGGCTACACCTTC
TRBV30	NA	TRBJ2-5	13	NA	CAWTVHGWETQYF	TGTGCCTGGACTGTACATGGCTGGGAGACCCAGTACTTC
TRBV10-3	few	TRBJ2-7	14	NA	CAISRDKSIYEQYF	TGTGCCATCAGCCGGGACAAATCAATTTACGAGCAGTACTTC
TRBV6-2/TRBV6-3	NA	TRBJ2-1	11	NA	CASSYWGEQFF	TGTGCCAGCAGTTACTGGGGTGAGCAGTTCTTC
TRBV29-1	NA	TRBJ2-7	15	TRBD2	CSVVLLTSGTYEQYF	TGCAGCGTTGTTCTCCTGACTAGCGGGACCTACGAGCAGTACTTC
TRBV3-1	NA	TRBJ2-1	17	NA	CASSHRPGPYMNNEQFF	TGTGCCAGCAGCCACCGTCCCGGGCCTTATATGAACAATGAGCAGTTCTTC
TRBV20-1	many	TRBJ2-7	11	NA	CSARREYEQYF	TGCAGTGCTAGGAGAGAATACGAGCAGTACTTC
TRBV10-3	many	TRBJ2-4	13	NA	CAIGNLAKNIQYF	TGTGCCATCGGTAACCTAGCCAAAAACATTCAGTACTTC
TRBV15	many	TRBJ1-6	13	NA	CATSNSWNTPLHF	TGTGCCACCAGCAACTCGTGGAACACACCCCTCCACTTT
TRBV29-1	few	TRBJ1-1	13	TRBD1	CSVELTGGTEAFF	TGCAGCGTTGAATTAACAGGGGGCACTGAAGCTTTCTTT
TRBV6-1	NA	TRBJ2-1	13	NA	CASRDRYYNEQFF	TGTGCCAGCAGGGACAGATACTACAATGAGCAGTTCTTC
TRBV12-3/TRBV12-4	NA	TRBJ2-3	16	NA	CASSFVLASYTDTQYF	TGTGCCAGCAGTTTCGTTCTAGCGAGCTACACAGATACGCAGTATTTT
TRBV15	few	TRBJ1-2	16	TRBD1	CATSRDMSTGPRGYTF	TGTGCCACCAGCAGAGATATGTCGACAGGGCCGAGAGGCTACACCTTC
TRBV3-1	many	TRBJ2-7	16	NA	CASSQYGGGSSYEQYF	TGTGCCAGCAGCCAATACGGGGGCGGGAGCTCCTACGAGCAGTACTTC
TRBV4-2	many	TRBJ2-3	15	NA	CASSQEQDRTDTQYF	TGTGCCAGCAGCCAAGAGCAGGACCGCACAGATACGCAGTATTTT
TRBV3-1	many	TRBJ2-7	11	NA	CASSQGDEQYF	TGTGCCAGCAGCCAAGGAGACGAGCAGTACTTC
TRBV7-8	NA	TRBJ1-6	14	NA	CASSLEQANSPLHF	TGTGCCAGCAGCTTAGAACAAGCTAATTCACCCCTCCACTTT
TRBV5-1	many	TRBJ2-7	14	TRBD1	CASSWGTGNYEQYF	TGCGCCAGCAGCTGGGGGACAGGGAACTACGAGCAGTACTTC
TRBV2	few	TRBJ2-7	16	NA	CASSLSWTSSSYEQYF	TGTGCCAGCAGTCTAAGCTGGACATCTAGCTCCTACGAGCAGTACTTC
TRBV20-1	NA	TRBJ2-2	15	TRBD2	CSARSWREGPGELFF	TGCAGTGCTAGAAGCTGGCGGGAGGGTCCCGGGGAGCTGTTTTTT
TRBV20-1	many	TRBJ2-2	13	NA	CSARDGHTGELFF	TGCAGTGCTAGGGACGGCCACACCGGGGAGCTGTTTTTT
TRBV20-1	NA	TRBJ1-6	14	NA	CSARVGLYNSPLHF	TGCAGTGCTAGAGTGGGGTTGTATAATTCACCCCTCCACTTT
TRBV3-1	many	TRBJ1-2	14	NA	CASSQVPGFYGYTF	TGTGCCAGCAGCCAAGTTCCGGGGTTCTATGGCTACACCTTC
TRBV3-1	NA	TRBJ2-1	16	NA	CASSPRGTGTINERFF	TGTGCCAGCAGCCCAAGGGGGACGGGAACTATAAATGAGCGGTTCTTC
TRBV5-1	few	TRBJ2-5	15	TRBD1	CASSSGTGGAETQYF	TGCGCCAGCAGCTCCGGGACAGGGGGCGCCGAGACCCAGTACTTC
TRBV7-9	many	TRBJ2-1	12	TRBD2	CASRLAQNEQFF	TGTGCCAGCAGACTAGCGCAGAATGAGCAGTTCTTC
TRBV20-1	NA	TRBJ2-7	13	NA	CSAPTGPVNEQYF	TGCAGTGCGCCAACAGGGCCAGTAAACGAGCAGTACTTC
TRBV7-2	few	TRBJ2-3	13	NA	CASSFGGRNTQYF	TGTGCCAGCAGCTTTGGGGGCCGGAATACGCAGTATTTT
TRBV5-1	NA	TRBJ2-2	12	NA	CASSLQVGELFF	TGCGCCAGCAGCTTGCAGGTCGGGGAGCTGTTTTTT
TRBV7-9	NA	TRBJ2-7	13	NA	CASSFGQGVEQYF	TGTGCCAGCAGCTTCGGGCAGGGCGTGGAGCAGTACTTC
TRBV29-1	few	TRBJ1-1	13	TRBD1	CSAVRDRGTEAFF	TGCAGCGCAGTCAGGGACAGGGGCACTGAAGCTTTCTTT
TRBV7-3	few	TRBJ2-1	17	TRBD2	CASSLASGGTSYNEQFF	TGTGCCAGCAGCTTAGCTAGCGGGGGGACCTCCTACAATGAGCAGTTCTTC
TRBV11-2	few	TRBJ2-7	18	NA	CASSLGWAGRTLTYEQYF	TGTGCCAGCAGCTTAGGGTGGGCAGGGCGAACACTTACCTACGAGCAGTACTTC
TRBV3-1	NA	TRBJ2-7	12	NA	CASSRGGGEQYF	TGTGCCAGCAGCCGTGGGGGCGGCGAGCAGTACTTC
TRBV12-3/TRBV12-4	many	TRBJ1-1	14	TRBD1	CASRPSRDSQVAFF	TGTGCCAGCAGGCCCTCCCGGGACAGCCAGGTAGCTTTCTTT
TRBV7-2	few	TRBJ2-7	16	NA	CASSPPPGRVTYEQYF	TGTGCCAGCAGCCCTCCCCCCGGCCGAGTAACCTACGAGCAGTACTTC
TRBV11-2	few	TRBJ2-5	16	TRBD2	CASSRGASGNQETQYF	TGTGCCAGCAGCAGAGGGGCTAGCGGCAACCAAGAGACCCAGTACTTC
TRBV6-5	few	TRBJ2-7	12	NA	CASSPVGGLQYF	TGTGCCAGCAGCCCCGTTGGGGGGTTGCAGTACTTC
TRBV19	NA	TRBJ2-1	19	TRBD2	CASSTRKSGVNLLSDEQFF	TGTGCCAGTAGTACGAGAAAAAGCGGGGTGAACCTTCTTTCGGATGAGCAGTTCTTC
TRBV7-9	NA	TRBJ2-7	15	TRBD2	CASSLGGSRAYEQYF	TGTGCCAGCAGCCTCGGGGGGTCGAGAGCTTACGAGCAGTACTTC
TRBV15	NA	TRBJ1-1	13	NA	CATSRDGNTEAFF	TGTGCCACCAGCAGAGACGGGAACACTGAAGCTTTCTTT
TRBV12-3/TRBV12-4	few	TRBJ1-2	14	TRBD1	CASSTTGGIYGYTF	TGTGCCAGCAGCACGACAGGGGGGATCTATGGCTACACCTTC
TRBV12-3/TRBV12-4	many	TRBJ1-2	13	NA	CASSFHGGYGYTF	TGTGCCAGCAGTTTTCACGGGGGCTATGGCTACACCTTC
TRBV29-1	many	TRBJ2-7	12	NA	CSAGGGFYEQYF	TGCAGCGCGGGTGGGGGCTTCTACGAGCAGTACTTC
TRBV6-5	few	TRBJ2-1	15	NA	CASSYGRRTYNEQFF	TGTGCCAGCAGTTACGGCCGCCGTACATACAATGAGCAGTTCTTC
TRBV18	few	TRBJ2-3	15	TRBD1	CASSPGTDGSDTQYF	TGTGCCAGCTCACCTGGGACAGACGGATCGGATACGCAGTATTTT
TRBV10-2	few	TRBJ2-1	15	TRBD2	CASSPLAGARNEQFF	TGCGCCAGCAGTCCATTAGCGGGAGCTCGCAATGAGCAGTTCTTC